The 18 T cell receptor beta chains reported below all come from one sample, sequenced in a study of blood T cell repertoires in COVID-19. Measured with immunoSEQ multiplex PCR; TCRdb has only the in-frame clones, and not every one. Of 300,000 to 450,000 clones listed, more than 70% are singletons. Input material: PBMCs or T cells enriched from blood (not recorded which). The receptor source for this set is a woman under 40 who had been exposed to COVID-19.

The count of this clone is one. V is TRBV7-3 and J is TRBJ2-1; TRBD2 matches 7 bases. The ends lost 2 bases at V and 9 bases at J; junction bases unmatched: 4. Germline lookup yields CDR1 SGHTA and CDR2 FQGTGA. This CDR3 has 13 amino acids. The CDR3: CASSLLGGSEQFF. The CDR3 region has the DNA TGTGCCAGCAGCTTATTGGGAGGGTCTGAGCAGTTCTTC.

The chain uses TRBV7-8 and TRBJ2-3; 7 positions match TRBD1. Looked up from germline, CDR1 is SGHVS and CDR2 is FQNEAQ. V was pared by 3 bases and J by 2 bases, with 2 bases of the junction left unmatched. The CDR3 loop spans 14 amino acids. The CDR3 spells CASSFGQVTDTQYF. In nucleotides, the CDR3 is TGTGCCAGCAGCTTCGGACAGGTCACAGATACGCAGTATTTT.

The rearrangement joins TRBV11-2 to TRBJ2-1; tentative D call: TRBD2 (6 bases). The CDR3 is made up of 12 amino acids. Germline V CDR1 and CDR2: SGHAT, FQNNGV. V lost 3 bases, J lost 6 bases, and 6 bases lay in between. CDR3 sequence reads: CASSFGGNEQFF. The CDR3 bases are TGTGCCAGCAGCTTCGGGGGCAATGAGCAGTTCTTC.

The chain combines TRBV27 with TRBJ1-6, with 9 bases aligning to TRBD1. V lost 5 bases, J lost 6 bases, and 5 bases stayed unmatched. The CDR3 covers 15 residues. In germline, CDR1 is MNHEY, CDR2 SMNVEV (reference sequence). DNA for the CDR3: TGTGCCAGCAGTACCCTGGGACAGGGTAATTCACCCCTCCACTTT. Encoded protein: CASSTLGQGNSPLHF.

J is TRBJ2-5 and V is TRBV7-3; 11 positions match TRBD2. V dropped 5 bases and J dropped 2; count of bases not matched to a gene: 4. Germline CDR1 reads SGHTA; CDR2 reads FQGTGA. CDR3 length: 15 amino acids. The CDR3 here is CASSPGLAEQETQYF. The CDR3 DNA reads TGTGCCAGCAGCCCGGGACTAGCGGAACAAGAGACCCAGTACTTC. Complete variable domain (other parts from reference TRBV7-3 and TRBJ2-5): GAGVSQTPSNKVTEKGKYVELRCDPISGHTALYWYRQSLGQGPEFLIYFQGTGAADDSGLPNDRFFAVRPEGSVSTLKIQRTERGDSAVYLCASSPGLAEQETQYFGPGTRLLVL.

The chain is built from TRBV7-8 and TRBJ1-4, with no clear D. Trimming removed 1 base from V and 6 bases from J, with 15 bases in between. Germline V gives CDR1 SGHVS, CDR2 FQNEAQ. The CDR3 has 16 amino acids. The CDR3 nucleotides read TGTGCCAGCAGCTTAGTGGTGAGCGCAGCCCATGAAAAACTGTTTTTT. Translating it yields CASSLVVSAAHEKLFF.

The CDR3 region has the DNA TGTGCCAGCAGCCCCGGTTCACCCCTCCACTTT. This gives the protein CASSPGSPLHF. The genes are TRBV28 and TRBJ1-6; D is uncertain. V was cut by 6 bases and J by 9 bases, with 6 bases left in between. This CDR3 has 11 residues. The germline CDR1 and CDR2 sequences are MDHEN and SYDVKM.

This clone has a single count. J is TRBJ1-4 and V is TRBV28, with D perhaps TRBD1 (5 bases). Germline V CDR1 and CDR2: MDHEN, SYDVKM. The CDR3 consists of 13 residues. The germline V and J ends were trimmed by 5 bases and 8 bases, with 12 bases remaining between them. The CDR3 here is CASSIQGWEKLFF. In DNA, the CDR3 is TGTGCCAGCAGTATCCAGGGCTGGGAAAAACTGTTTTTT.

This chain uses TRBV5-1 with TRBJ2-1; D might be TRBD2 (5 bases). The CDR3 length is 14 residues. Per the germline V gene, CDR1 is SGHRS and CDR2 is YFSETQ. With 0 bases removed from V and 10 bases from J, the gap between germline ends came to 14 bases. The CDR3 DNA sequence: TGCGCCAGCAGCTTGGCCAGGCGGGTCGGGGAGCAGTTCTTC. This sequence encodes CASSLARRVGEQFF.

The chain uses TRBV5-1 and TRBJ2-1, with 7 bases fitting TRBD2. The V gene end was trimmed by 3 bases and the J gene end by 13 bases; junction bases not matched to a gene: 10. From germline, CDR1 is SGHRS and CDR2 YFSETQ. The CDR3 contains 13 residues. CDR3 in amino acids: CASSSLAAGFQFF. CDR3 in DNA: TGCGCCAGCAGCTCCCTAGCGGCGGGATTCCAGTTCTTC.

The CDR3 sequence is CALDLLAGSYEQYF. The CDR3 region has the DNA TGTGCCTTGGACCTTTTAGCGGGTTCCTACGAGCAGTACTTC. The rearrangement joins TRBV30 to TRBJ2-7, with TRBD2 matching over 7 bases. The V gene's germline CDR1 is GTSNPN and CDR2 SVGIG (reference sequence). V shed 7 bases and J 1 base; nucleotides not matched to a gene: 10. The CDR3 totals 14 residues.

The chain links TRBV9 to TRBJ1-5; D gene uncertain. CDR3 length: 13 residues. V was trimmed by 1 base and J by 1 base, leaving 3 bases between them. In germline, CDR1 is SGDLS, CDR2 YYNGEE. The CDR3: CASSVRSNQPQHF. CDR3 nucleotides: TGTGCCAGCAGCGTACGGAGCAATCAGCCCCAGCATTTT.

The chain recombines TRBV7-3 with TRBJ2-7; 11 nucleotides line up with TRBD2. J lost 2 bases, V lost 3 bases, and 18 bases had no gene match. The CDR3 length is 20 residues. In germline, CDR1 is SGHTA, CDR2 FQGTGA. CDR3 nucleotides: TGTGCCAGCAGCTTCCCCCCCCCGGGCACTAGCGGGAGCCCAGCCTACGAGCAGTACTTC. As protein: CASSFPPPGTSGSPAYEQYF.

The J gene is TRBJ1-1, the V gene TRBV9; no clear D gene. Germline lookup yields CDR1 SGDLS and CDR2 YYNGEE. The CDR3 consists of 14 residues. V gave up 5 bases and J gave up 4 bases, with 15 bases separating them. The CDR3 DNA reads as TGTGCCAGCAGATCACTCCGGGGAAGCACTGAAGCTTTCTTT. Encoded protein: CASRSLRGSTEAFF. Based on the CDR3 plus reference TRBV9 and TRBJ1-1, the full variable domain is DSGVTQTPKHLITATGQRVTLRCSPRSGDLSVYWYQQSLDQGLQFLIQYYNGEERAKGNILERFSAQQFPDLHSELNLSSLELGDSALYFCASRSLRGSTEAFFGQGTRLTVV.

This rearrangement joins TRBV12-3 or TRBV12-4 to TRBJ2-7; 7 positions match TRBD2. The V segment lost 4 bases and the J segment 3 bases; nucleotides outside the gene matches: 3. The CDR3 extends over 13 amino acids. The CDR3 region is CASSSRGSYEQYF. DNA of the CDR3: TGTGCCAGCAGTTCGCGCGGGAGCTACGAGCAGTACTTC.

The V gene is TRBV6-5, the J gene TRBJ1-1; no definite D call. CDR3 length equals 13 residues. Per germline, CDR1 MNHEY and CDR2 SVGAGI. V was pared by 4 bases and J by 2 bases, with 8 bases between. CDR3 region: CASSWASNTEAFF. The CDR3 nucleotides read TGTGCCAGCAGTTGGGCCTCCAACACTGAAGCTTTCTTT.

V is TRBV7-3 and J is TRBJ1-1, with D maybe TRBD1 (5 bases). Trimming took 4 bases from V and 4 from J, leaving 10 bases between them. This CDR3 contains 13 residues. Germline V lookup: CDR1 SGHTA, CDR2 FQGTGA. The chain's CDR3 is CASSYRMGTEAFF. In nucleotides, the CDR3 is TGTGCCAGCAGCTACAGGATGGGCACTGAAGCTTTCTTT.

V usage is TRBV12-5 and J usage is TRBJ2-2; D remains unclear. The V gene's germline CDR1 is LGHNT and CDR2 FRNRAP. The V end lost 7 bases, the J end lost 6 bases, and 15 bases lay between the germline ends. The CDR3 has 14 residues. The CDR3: CASAPPVFPGELFF. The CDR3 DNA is TGTGCTAGTGCCCCCCCTGTTTTCCCCGGGGAGCTGTTTTTT.